The 10 T cell receptor beta chains reported below all come from one sample, sequenced in a study of blood T cells in healthy people across ages. For the second PCR, which ran for roughly 6 to 12 cycles, a sample-barcoded 5' primer and a J-beta primer mix were used. A single record per CDR3 protein comes from TCRdb applying MiXCR to the 5' RACE reads. The sample comprises under 2,000,000 distinct CDR3 sequences, roughly 50% of which are singletons, and around 2.1% rests with the top ten. Sequencing used blood. Receptors were obtained from a woman between 40 and 55 years old in good health.

This clonotype occurred once. The chain carries TRBV21-1 and TRBJ1-6; the DNA was not compared with TRBD1, the D call given in the table. TRBV21-1 is termed a pseudogene. The CDR3 loop spans 18 amino acids. The CDR3 DNA reads TGTGCCAGCAGCAAAGAAGGGGGGCCGGCCCCTTATAATTCACCCCTCCACTTT. This translates into CASSKEGGPAPYNSPLHF.

The chain recombines TRBV6-5 with TRBJ2-5, with D tentatively TRBD1 (5 bases). The DNA end lines up better with TRBJ2-7; the J call may be wrong. CDR1 and CDR2 (germline): MNHEY, SVGAGI. CDR3 length: 16 residues. The CDR3: CASSYSIGQRAYEQYF. Written as DNA, the CDR3 is TGTGCCAGCAGTTACTCGATTGGACAAAGGGCCTACGAGCAGTACTTC.

This chain links TRBV5-4 with TRBJ2-7, with D unclear. The CDR3 runs to 13 residues. The V gene's germline CDR1 is SGHNT and CDR2 YYREEE (reference sequence). V dropped 9 bases and J dropped 5 bases, with 18 bases sitting between them. CDR3 in DNA: TGTGCCATAACCAATCGTGAGGACGACGAGCAGTACTTC. It encodes CAITNREDDEQYF.

This clonotype was seen a single time. V is TRBV20-1 and J is TRBJ1-4; D is ambiguous. This CDR3 spans 11 amino acids. The V end lost 5 bases, the J end lost 7 bases, and 8 bases lay between the germline ends. Per the germline V gene, CDR1 is DFQATT and CDR2 is SNEGSKA (reference sequence). For the CDR3, the DNA is TGCAGTGCTGGAAGGAGTGAAAAACTGTTTTTT. Its protein product is CSAGRSEKLFF.

The gene calls are TRBV3-1 and TRBJ2-7; the D gene is possibly TRBD1 (8 bases). This CDR3 region has 14 residues. In germline, CDR1 is LGHDT, CDR2 YNNKEL (reference sequence). Trimming left V 4 bases short and J 4 bases short, with 14 bases between. The CDR3 nucleotides read TGTGCCAGCAGCCCACACAGGGGGGGATACGAGCAGTACTTC. As protein: CASSPHRGGYEQYF.

This clonotype appeared a single time. This chain uses TRBV12-3 or TRBV12-4 with TRBJ2-1, with 7 bases that match TRBD2. The CDR3 covers 12 residues. J gave up 15 bases and V 4 bases, and 9 bases lay outside the gene matches. The DNA of the CDR3 is TGTGCCAGCAGTTCCGTCTCGGGACTACCGTTCTTC. Protein sequence: CASSSVSGLPFF.

The V call is TRBV19, the J call TRBJ2-2; D possibly corresponds to TRBD2 (5 bases). Per germline, CDR1 LNHDA and CDR2 SQIVND (reference sequence). V lost 4 bases and J 7 bases, leaving 13 bases between the germline ends. The CDR3 loop spans 14 amino acids. CDR3 nucleotide sequence: TGTGCCAGTAGTACGGCGGGTTTCGACGGGGAGCTGTTTTTT. Translation gives CASSTAGFDGELFF.

The chain recombines TRBV6-5 with TRBJ1-2; no clear D. The CDR3 length is 15 residues. The germline CDR1 and CDR2 sequences are MNHEY and SVGAGI. CDR3 bases: TGTGCAGCGGGCCCGGGGAGGGTATGGGGCTATGGCTACACCTTC. Protein product: CAAGPGRVWGYGYTF.

This chain joins TRBV10-1 and TRBJ2-1; D perhaps matches TRBD1 (5 bases). The germline V gene has CDR1 WNHNN and CDR2 SYGVQD (reference sequence). The CDR3 has 14 amino acids. Trimming left V 0 bases short and J 8 bases short, with 11 bases between. The CDR3 loop reads CASSESGWGYEQFF. The CDR3 nucleotides read TGCGCCAGCAGTGAGTCGGGTTGGGGCTATGAGCAGTTCTTC.

The chain joins TRBV6-1 to TRBJ2-7; 10 nucleotides align to TRBD2. V trimming: 1 base; J trimming: 4 bases; junction bases outside the gene matches: 4. The CDR3 sequence is 15 residues long. Germline lookup yields CDR1 MNHNS and CDR2 SASEGT. The chain's CDR3 is CASSEVASGGYEQYF. CDR3 in DNA: TGTGCCAGCAGTGAAGTCGCTAGCGGGGGTTACGAGCAGTACTTC.